The 10 T cell receptor beta chains reported below all come from one sample, sequenced in a study of T cell responses to AZD1222 COVID-19 vaccine. Sequencing used immunoSEQ multiplex PCR; TCRdb keeps in-frame clones, though not all of them. The sample lists 60,000 to 90,000 clones; about 83% were seen once. This material consisted of peripheral blood, taken 28 days after the second dose of the MenACWY control vaccine. These receptors were collected from an adult who received the MenACWY meningococcal vaccine as a control.

This rearrangement joins TRBV6-5 to TRBJ1-4; unclear D gene. Germline loops: CDR1 MNHEY, CDR2 SVGAGI. The CDR3 contains 13 residues. Trimming cost V 5 bases and J 4 bases, with 8 bases left between them. CDR3 sequence reads: CASSRGINEKLFF. The CDR3 DNA reads TGTGCCAGCAGTCGGGGTATTAATGAAAAACTGTTTTTT.

This sequence joins TRBV5-4 and TRBJ2-1; TRBD1 matches at 9 bases. CDR1 and CDR2 (germline): SGHNT, YYREEE (reference sequence). The CDR3 length is 16 residues. V lost 2 bases to trimming and J lost 7 bases; unmatched junction nucleotides: 10. The chain's CDR3 is CASSFGGRDRANEQFF. The CDR3 DNA follows: TGTGCCAGCAGCTTTGGGGGGAGGGACAGGGCTAATGAGCAGTTCTTC. The full variable domain, completed using reference TRBV5-4 and TRBJ2-1, is ETGVTQSPTHLIKTRGQQVTLRCSSQSGHNTVSWYQQALGQGPQFIFQYYREEENGRGNFPPRFSGLQFPNYSSELNVNALELDDSALYLCASSFGGRDRANEQFFGPGTRLTVL.

The gene calls are TRBV5-1 and TRBJ2-3, with 7 bases lining up with TRBD2. The CDR3 has 11 residues. The V and J ends lost 7 bases and 6 bases, in that order; junction bases with no gene match: 2. The germline V gene has CDR1 SGHRS and CDR2 YFSETQ. The CDR3 DNA sequence: TGCGCCAGCTTGGGGGGGGATACGCAGTATTTT. It codes for CASLGGDTQYF.

V is TRBV7-2 and J is TRBJ1-1, with D unresolved. The CDR3 spans 16 residues. With 2 bases removed from V and 1 base from J, the gap between germline ends came to 14 bases. CDR1 and CDR2 from the germline V gene are SGHTA and FQGNSA. The CDR3 loop is CASSLNGGSANTEAFF. Written as DNA, the CDR3 is TGTGCCAGCAGCTTAAATGGTGGCAGCGCGAACACTGAAGCTTTCTTT.

This chain connects TRBV10-3 to TRBJ1-2; D ambiguous. CDR3 length: 13 amino acids. CDR1 is ENHRY, CDR2 SYGVKD, per germline. With 4 bases removed from V and 9 bases from J, the gap between germline ends came to 15 bases. CDR3 loop: CAISAAGLWSYTF. DNA of the CDR3: TGTGCCATCAGTGCGGCAGGCCTTTGGAGCTACACCTTC.

V usage is TRBV27 and J usage is TRBJ1-5; 10 bases match TRBD1. Germline-derived CDR1 and CDR2 are MNHEY and SMNVEV (reference sequence). V lost 6 bases, J lost 7 bases, and 6 bases stayed unmatched. CDR3 length equals 14 residues. The CDR3 DNA follows: TGTGCCAGCAGACGGACAGGGGGGATCCAGCCCCAGCATTTT. Translated, it gives CASRRTGGIQPQHF.

In its sample, this clone was seen a few times. This chain uses TRBV6-2 or TRBV6-3 with TRBJ2-5; 12 positions agree with TRBD2. The junction had 7 bases not matched to a gene; V was cut back by 0 bases and J by 5 bases. The CDR3 sequence is 17 residues long. The germline gives CDR1 MNHEY, CDR2 SVGEGT. The CDR3 DNA reads TGTGCCAGCAGTTACTCCCGACTAGCGGGAGCCAGGGAGACCCAGTACTTC. Protein product: CASSYSRLAGARETQYF.

In DNA, the CDR3 is TGTGCCAGCAGTTTATGGCCGACTAGCGGAGGCACAGATACGCAGTATTTT. As protein: CASSLWPTSGGTDTQYF. The chain is built from TRBV27 and TRBJ2-3; 9 bases are a match to TRBD2. V was clipped by 1 base and J by 1 base; unmatched bases: 6. This CDR3 is 17 amino acids long. CDR1 and CDR2 from the germline V gene are MNHEY and SMNVEV (reference sequence).

The chain is built from TRBV7-9 and TRBJ2-5; the D gene is possibly TRBD1 (6 bases). From germline, CDR1 is SEHNR and CDR2 FQNEAQ (reference sequence). The CDR3 is 19 residues long. With 3 bases removed from V and 3 bases from J, the gap between germline ends came to 26 bases. The CDR3, as DNA: TGTGCCAGCAGCTTGCTAGTGACAGGAGGAATGGGGGCCAAAGAGACCCAGTACTTC. Amino acids: CASSLLVTGGMGAKETQYF.

The chain recombines TRBV7-8 with TRBJ2-6; D gene uncertain. The CDR3 contains 15 residues. CDR1 and CDR2 (germline): SGHVS, FQNEAQ. Between the trimmed V and J ends, which lost 4 bases and 0 bases, there was a span of 7 bases. CDR3 nucleotide sequence: TGTGCCAGCAGCTGGTCGGTCTCTGGGGCCAACGTCCTGACTTTC. Translating gives CASSWSVSGANVLTF.